Shown below are 6 T cell receptor beta chains from a single sample sequenced in a study of OX40 agonist ivuxolimab in advanced cancers. TCRdb's copy holds only in-frame clones and misses some; the assay was immunoSEQ multiplex PCR. This sample yields around 25,000 clones, of which around 84% are seen a single time; 15% to 20% belongs to the top ten. The sequenced sample was CD4+ or CD8+ T cells sorted from blood, obtained in a trial of the OX40 agonist ivuxolimab. The origin of the receptors is an adult with an advanced solid tumor such as melanoma, head and neck, liver or kidney cancer.

The V and J genes are TRBV2 and TRBJ2-1, with 14 nucleotides matching TRBD2. The CDR3 has 15 residues. Per the germline V gene, CDR1 is SNHLY and CDR2 is FYNNEI. The junction had 4 bases not matched to a gene; V was cut back by 3 bases and J by 9 bases. DNA of the CDR3: TGTGCCAGCAGTGATGATGGACTAGCGGGAGGTGAGCAGTTCTTC. Amino acid sequence: CASSDDGLAGGEQFF.

The rearrangement links TRBV7-6 to TRBJ1-2; D is perhaps TRBD1 (6 bases). CDR3 length: 15 amino acids. Trimming cost V 4 bases and J 3 bases, with 15 bases left between them. The V gene's germline CDR1 is SGHVS and CDR2 FNYEAQ. The CDR3 protein is CASSSQGTGDYGYTF. The CDR3 nucleotides are TGTGCCAGCAGCTCGCAGGGGACGGGAGACTATGGCTACACCTTC.

CDR3 bases: TGTGCCATCAGGGACGAGAACTACAATGAGCAGTTCTTC. Its protein product is CAIRDENYNEQFF. This rearrangement joins TRBV10-3 to TRBJ2-1; D remains ambiguous. V gave up 6 bases and J gave up 3 bases, with 9 bases separating them. The germline V gene encodes CDR1 ENHRY and CDR2 SYGVKD. This CDR3 has 13 residues.

The V gene is TRBV18, the J gene TRBJ1-1; the D is unclear. Germline V gene sequence: CDR1 KGHSH, CDR2 LQKENI. Between the trimmed V and J ends, which lost 6 bases and 1 base, there was a span of 9 bases. The CDR3 loop spans 13 amino acids. The CDR3 DNA reads as TGTGCCAGCTCGGTATCATGGAACACTGAAGCTTTCTTT. Residues: CASSVSWNTEAFF.

The rearrangement links TRBV10-3 to TRBJ1-4, with a possible D match to TRBD1 (5 bases). This CDR3 is built from 16 residues. Germline CDR1 is ENHRY and CDR2 is SYGVKD. The V end was cut by 0 bases, the J end by 5 bases, with 13 bases between. This chain's CDR3 is CAISESSRTRNEKLFF. The CDR3 DNA is TGTGCCATCAGTGAGTCGAGCCGGACAAGAAATGAAAAACTGTTTTTT.

A single count supports this clone. The rearrangement joins TRBV5-1 to TRBJ1-1; 8 bases fit TRBD1. From germline, CDR1 is SGHRS and CDR2 YFSETQ. V shed 3 bases, J shed 4 bases, and the junction held 11 bases outside the gene matches. This CDR3 region has 16 residues. Written as DNA, the CDR3 is TGCGCCAGCAGCTCTTTGGGCGGGACAGGCTCCACTGAAGCTTTCTTT. Protein: CASSSLGGTGSTEAFF.